This note documents a single TCR beta chain sequence. Its antigen is unidentified. The sample originates from a study of CXCR3-negative and CXCR3-positive naive CD8 T cells. Study outcomes and limitations: No difference in surface CD5 was seen between naive subsets, and TCR strength was inferred from TRB CDR3 properties. In naive cells, CXCR3-negative and CXCR3-positive subsets had similar TRBV-TRBJ usage; memory cells differed.

250,000 to 300,000 cells per CD8+ T cell subset were flow-sorted in triplicate. CDR1 is KGHDR, CDR2 SFDVKD, per germline. This CDR3 contains 14 residues. UMI-labeled TRB cDNA libraries were prepared by 5' RACE. TCRdb reprocessed the 5' RACE reads, keeping one entry per CDR3 protein, no DNA. This table lists 43,000 or so distinct CDR3 sequences. The sequencing input was memory CD8+ T cells from blood. V is TRBV24-1 and J is TRBJ2-1; TCRdb outputs TRBD2, but without DNA this stays unchecked. This receptor was identified in a human donor in good health. Some clones in this sample may be carry-over from other donors' samples. CDR3 residues: CATSDPSSRNEQFF.